The source of this T cell receptor beta chain is a study of graft-versus-host responses after intestinal transplantation. CDR3 length equals 9 residues. This clone was observed a few times. The repertoire was sequenced with immunoSEQ multiplex PCR; TCRdb's copy has only in-frame clones and lacks some. The sample has 30,000 to 40,000 clones; roughly four fifths are singletons. This chain uses TRBV1 with TRBJ2-7; TRBD2 is taken as the D call from the table, unchecked against the DNA. TRBV1 is assigned pseudogene status. Here the sequenced sample was PBMCs, taken 1070 days after transplant. This clonotype originated in a human patient who received an intestinal transplant, so some T cells may come from the graft donor. The CDR3 here is CTSSPLFIF. The CDR3 DNA reads as TGCACCAGCAGCCCTCTTTTTATCTTC.